These 3 T cell receptor beta chains were sequenced from one sample in a study of identical twins (dated by TCRdb to 2016 to 2017). Libraries came from 5' RACE. The reads were generated on an Illumina HiSeq 2000. The public reads were quality trimmed at Q25 with fastp and then assembled into clones with MiXCR by TCRdb, keeping productive beta chains. Rows with a matching CDR3 protein are joined into one entry that keeps the most common DNA and genes. In all, the sample holds a few hundred thousand distinct CDR3 sequences, and around 8.8% of those were seen once. Approximately 3% of the sample comes from the top ten. This sample was also put to use in a study of yellow fever vaccine responses in identical twins.

The specimen was CD8+ T cells sorted from blood. The receptor set was obtained from a woman aged 18-35 years in good health.

V gene TRBV30 combines with J gene TRBJ2-7, with 9 nucleotides matching TRBD1. Germline CDR1 is GTSNPN and CDR2 is SVGIG (reference sequence). CDR3 length: 14 residues. The V gene end was trimmed by 1 base and the J gene end by 4 bases; junction bases not matched to a gene: 5. CDR3 bases: TGTGCCTGGAGTGCTGGGACAGGGCGGTACGAGCAGTACTTC. Protein sequence: CAWSAGTGRYEQYF.

V is TRBV11-2 and J is TRBJ2-7; D ambiguous. CDR3 length equals 13 residues. V was clipped by 0 bases and J by 7 bases, with 10 bases between them. CDR1 is SGHAT and CDR2 is FQNNGV in the germline V gene. CDR3 sequence reads: CASSLEGTGEQYF. DNA of the CDR3: TGTGCCAGCAGCTTAGAAGGTACCGGGGAGCAGTACTTC.

This clonotype was counted many times. The chain combines TRBV5-1 with TRBJ2-3, with a weak D call TRBD1 (6 bases). This CDR3 is 15 amino acids long. Trimming stripped 0 bases from V and 0 bases from J, with 8 bases between. Germline V lookup: CDR1 SGHRS, CDR2 YFSETQ. CDR3 region: CASSLEGQSTDTQYF. As DNA, the CDR3 is TGCGCCAGCAGCTTGGAGGGACAAAGCACAGATACGCAGTATTTT.